This is a list of T cell receptor beta chains from one sample in a study of T cell repertoires in cytomegalovirus infection. What these receptors recognize is not known. TCRdb ran MiXCR on the reads and lists one entry per CDR3 protein. The sample lists approximately 910,000 distinct CDR3 sequences; 30% to 40% were seen once. The sample here was cultured CD8+ T cells from PBMCs, taken from culture after CMV antigen stimulation. All receptors come from a human donor in good health (CMV status not recorded). Some clones in this sample may be carry-over from other donors' samples. The CDR3 runs from the conserved cysteine through the conserved F or W. D genes are given only for firm matches. The size field is filled for only some rows; it gives once, few, many or a size class.

size,V,D,J,DNA,CDR3
-,TRBV9,TRBD2,TRBJ2-1,TGTGCCAGCAGCGAGCAGGGAAGGGGAGGGCATGAGCAGTTCTTC,CASSEQGRGGHEQFF
-,TRBV9,-,TRBJ2-1,TGTGCCAGCAGCGTCCCCTCGGGGGTCTCCTACAATGAGCAGTTCTTC,CASSVPSGVSYNEQFF
few,TRBV10-3,-,TRBJ1-4,TGTGCCATCAGTGATGCAGGGCTTAATGAAAAACTGTTTTTT,CAISDAGLNEKLFF
many,TRBV11-3,TRBD2,TRBJ2-1,TGTGCCAGCAGCCTTAGCGGGGAAACCTACAATGAGCAGTTCTTC,CASSLSGETYNEQFF
few,TRBV7-2,TRBD2,TRBJ2-2,TGTGCCAGCAGCTTCGAGGCGGGGGGGCTTACCACCGGGGAGCTGTTTTTT,CASSFEAGGLTTGELFF
few,TRBV28,-,TRBJ2-2,TGTGCCAGCAGTGGGGACAACTCGAACACCGGGGAGCTGTTTTTT,CASSGDNSNTGELFF
few,TRBV7-2,TRBD1,TRBJ1-5,TGTGCCAGCAGCTTAGTAGGTGGACAGGGTATCATTCAGCCCCAGCATTTT,CASSLVGGQGIIQPQHF
many,TRBV7-6,-,TRBJ1-1,TGTGCCAGCAGTGGAGACATGAACACTGAAGCTTTCTTT,CASSGDMNTEAFF
-,TRBV13,TRBD2,TRBJ2-1,TGTGCCAGCAGCCGGGACTATGATGAGCAGTTCTTC,CASSRDYDEQFF
-,TRBV7-8,-,TRBJ1-4,TGTGCCAGCAGCTTATTCCGTCGGGCGGCAACTAATGAAAAACTGTTTTTT,CASSLFRRAATNEKLFF
few,TRBV7-9,-,TRBJ2-7,TGTGCCAGCAGCTTAGTGGTCAGCTCCTACGAGCAGTACTTC,CASSLVVSSYEQYF
-,TRBV29-1,-,TRBJ2-2,TGCAGCGTTGATTCCCTGGGGGCCGGGGAGCTGTTTTTT,CSVDSLGAGELFF
many,TRBV12-3/TRBV12-4,TRBD2,TRBJ2-1,TGTGCCAGCAGCTTAGCGCTAGCGGGGAGCTACAATGAGCAGTTCTTC,CASSLALAGSYNEQFF
-,TRBV19,-,TRBJ1-1,TGTGCCAGTAGAAGCATGAACACTGAAGCTTTCTTT,CASRSMNTEAFF
few,TRBV12-3/TRBV12-4,TRBD1,TRBJ1-3,TGTGCCAGCAGACCATTAGGGGGCTGGGTTGGAAACACCATATATTTT,CASRPLGGWVGNTIYF
many,TRBV5-6,-,TRBJ2-1,TGTGCCAGCAGCTTGGTCGGGGATGGCCACAGCTCCTACAATGAGCAGTTCTTC,CASSLVGDGHSSYNEQFF
-,TRBV9,-,TRBJ1-2,TGTGCCAGCAGCGGACATAATGGCTACACCTTC,CASSGHNGYTF
-,TRBV2,-,TRBJ2-3,TGTGCCATCCGAGGGCCAGAGAGCACAGATACGCAGTATTTT,CAIRGPESTDTQYF
few,TRBV12-3/TRBV12-4,-,TRBJ1-3,TGTGCCAGCAGTTCTCCGCCCTTCCCCTTTGGAAACACCATATATTTT,CASSSPPFPFGNTIYF
few,TRBV7-2,-,TRBJ2-3,TGTGCCAGCAGCTGGGGGTGGACAGAGGCAGATACGCAGTATTTT,CASSWGWTEADTQYF
many,TRBV7-2,-,TRBJ1-3,TGTGCCAGCAGCTTCCGAGGGGCTGGAAACACCATATATTTT,CASSFRGAGNTIYF
-,TRBV19,-,TRBJ1-5,TGTGCCAGTAGTATATCTAACACCAATCAGCCCCAGCATTTT,CASSISNTNQPQHF
few,TRBV10-3,-,TRBJ2-1,TGTGCCATCTGGGGTTCGGCAGGGCGTGACAATGAGCAGTTCTTC,CAIWGSAGRDNEQFF
-,TRBV6-6,-,TRBJ1-1,TGTGCCAGCGGACACTCACAGAACACTGAAGCTTTCTTT,CASGHSQNTEAFF
-,TRBV19,-,TRBJ2-7,TGTGCCAGTAGTCCGTCGGACTTCTACGAGCAGTACTTC,CASSPSDFYEQYF